This is a list of T cell receptor beta chains from one sample in a study of cytomegalovirus exposure and HLA in healthy donors. The data were produced by immunoSEQ multiplex PCR, yet TCRdb's version contains in-frame clones alone and is incomplete. In the table there are roughly 130,000 clones, 75% to 90% of which are singletons. What was sequenced was PBMCs. All receptors derive from a man younger than 45 in good health and CMV-seronegative. Each CDR3 is given with its conserved first and last residue. D genes are given only for firm matches. Clone size is not always given. Where it is, it says once, few, many or a class for expanded clones.

-,TRBV27,TRBJ2-7,-,15,CASSFSSAPSYEQYF,TGTGCCAGCAGTTTTTCCAGCGCACCCTCCTACGAGCAGTACTTC
-,TRBV7-8,TRBJ2-1,-,12,CASSLGLQLQFF,TGTGCCAGCAGCTTAGGTTTACAGTTGCAGTTCTTC
TRBD1,TRBV5-4,TRBJ1-6,-,14,CASSPGTGNSPLHF,TGTGCCAGCAGCCCCGGGACAGGGAATTCACCCCTCCACTTT
-,TRBV27,TRBJ2-7,few,13,CASSLMGRGEQYF,TGTGCCAGCAGTTTAATGGGCAGGGGCGAGCAGTACTTC
-,TRBV7-9,TRBJ2-4,-,17,CASSLEGQMLAKNIQYF,TGTGCCAGCAGCTTAGAAGGACAGATGCTAGCCAAAAACATTCAGTACTTC
TRBD1,TRBV2,TRBJ1-2,-,15,CASSENRGRVYGYTF,TGTGCCAGCAGTGAGAACAGGGGGCGAGTCTATGGCTACACCTTC
-,TRBV28,TRBJ2-7,-,15,CASSLWGFPVYEQYF,TGTGCCAGCAGTTTATGGGGCTTCCCGGTGTACGAGCAGTACTTC
-,TRBV30,TRBJ2-3,-,15,CAWTLFGGGPDTQYF,TGTGCCTGGACCCTTTTTGGGGGGGGCCCAGATACGCAGTATTTT
TRBD2,TRBV5-1,TRBJ2-5,-,14,CASSEAGVQETQYF,TGCGCCAGCAGCGAGGCGGGGGTTCAAGAGACCCAGTACTTC
TRBD1,TRBV11-1,TRBJ2-5,-,14,CASSLGAGGETQYF,TGTGCCAGCAGCTTAGGGGCAGGGGGCGAGACCCAGTACTTC
-,TRBV2,TRBJ2-3,once,14,CAIRTVNSTDTQYF,TGTGCCATACGGACAGTTAACAGCACAGATACGCAGTATTTT
TRBD1,TRBV11-2,TRBJ1-1,-,16,CASSFGGQSWNTEAFF,TGTGCCAGCAGCTTCGGGGGACAGAGCTGGAACACTGAAGCTTTCTTT
-,TRBV4-3,TRBJ2-1,once,15,CASSQDSISYNEQFF,TGCGCCAGCAGCCAAGACAGTATCTCCTACAATGAGCAGTTCTTC
TRBD1,TRBV6-5,TRBJ1-2,once,15,CASSPGTGATLGYTF,TGTGCCAGCAGCCCCGGGACAGGGGCTACCTTGGGCTACACCTTC
-,TRBV6-1,TRBJ1-2,few,15,CASSEDGGRNYGYTF,TGTGCCAGCAGTGAAGATGGGGGCAGGAACTATGGCTACACCTTC
-,TRBV9,TRBJ1-1,once,15,CASSPERGALGEAFF,TGTGCCAGCAGCCCCGAAAGGGGTGCCCTCGGTGAAGCTTTCTTT
TRBD1,TRBV5-6,TRBJ2-7,once,14,CASTVGTASYEQYF,TGTGCCAGCACCGTAGGGACAGCAAGCTACGAGCAGTACTTC
-,TRBV4-1,TRBJ1-1,-,14,CASSLGELNTEAFF,TGCGCCAGCAGTCTAGGCGAGTTGAACACTGAAGCTTTCTTT
-,TRBV5-1,TRBJ1-5,-,14,CASSPAGGDQPQHF,TGCGCCAGCAGCCCCGCGGGGGGCGACCAGCCCCAGCATTTT
-,TRBV5-4,TRBJ2-3,-,16,CASSRVVRGLVDTQYF,TGTGCCAGCAGCCGGGTTGTGAGGGGGTTAGTGGATACGCAGTATTTT
-,TRBV2,TRBJ1-1,-,14,CASAQDRMNTEAFF,TGTGCCAGCGCACAGGACAGAATGAACACTGAAGCTTTCTTT
-,TRBV28,TRBJ1-2,-,11,CASSLGAGKGF,TGTGCCAGCAGTTTGGGGGCCGGGAAAGGCTTC